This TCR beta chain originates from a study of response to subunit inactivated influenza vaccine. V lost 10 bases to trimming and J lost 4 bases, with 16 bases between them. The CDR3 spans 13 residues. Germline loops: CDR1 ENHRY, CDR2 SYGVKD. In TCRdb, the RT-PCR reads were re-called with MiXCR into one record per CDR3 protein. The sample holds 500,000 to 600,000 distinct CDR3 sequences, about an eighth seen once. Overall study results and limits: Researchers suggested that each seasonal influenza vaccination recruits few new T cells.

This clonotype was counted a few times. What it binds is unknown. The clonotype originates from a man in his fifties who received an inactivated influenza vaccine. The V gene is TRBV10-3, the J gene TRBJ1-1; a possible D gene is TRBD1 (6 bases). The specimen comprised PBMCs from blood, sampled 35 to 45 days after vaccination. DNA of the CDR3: TGTGCCACCGCAGGGGCCGCGGGCACTGAAGCTTTCTTT. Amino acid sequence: CATAGAAGTEAFF.